The 2 T cell receptor beta chains presented below share a single source sample, sequenced in a study of cytomegalovirus exposure and HLA in healthy donors. The PCR was carried out with 60 Vbeta primers and 13 Jbeta primers. Libraries were prepared by immunoSEQ multiplex PCR; TCRdb keeps only in-frame clonotypes and omits some of them. The sample contains 200,000 to 250,000 clones, about 85% of which appear only once. The sample consisted of PBMCs. Receptors originate from a human donor in good health.

This clone appeared a single time. The rearrangement links TRBV28 to TRBJ1-5; no definite D call. CDR1 and CDR2 from the germline V gene are MDHEN and SYDVKM. V was pared by 3 bases and J by 0 bases, with 9 bases between. CDR3 length: 15 amino acids. The CDR3 spells CASSLAAGSNQPQHF. CDR3 nucleotide sequence: TGTGCCAGCAGTTTGGCCGCGGGTAGCAATCAGCCCCAGCATTTT.

V and J are TRBV7-9 and TRBJ2-7, with 10 bases that match TRBD2. Looked up from germline, CDR1 is SEHNR and CDR2 is FQNEAQ (reference sequence). The CDR3 has 15 residues. The trim removed 5 bases at V and 3 bases at J, leaving 7 bases unmatched. The CDR3 sequence is CASSTRTSGIYEQYF. The CDR3 DNA reads TGTGCCAGCAGCACCCGGACTAGCGGTATCTACGAGCAGTACTTC. Full variable domain (remainder filled in from reference TRBV7-9 and TRBJ2-7): DTGVSQNPRHKITKRGQNVTFRCDPISEHNRLYWYRQTLGQGPEFLTYFQNEAQLEKSRLLSDRFSAERPKGSFSTLEIQRTEQGDSAMYLCASSTRTSGIYEQYFGPGTRLTVT.